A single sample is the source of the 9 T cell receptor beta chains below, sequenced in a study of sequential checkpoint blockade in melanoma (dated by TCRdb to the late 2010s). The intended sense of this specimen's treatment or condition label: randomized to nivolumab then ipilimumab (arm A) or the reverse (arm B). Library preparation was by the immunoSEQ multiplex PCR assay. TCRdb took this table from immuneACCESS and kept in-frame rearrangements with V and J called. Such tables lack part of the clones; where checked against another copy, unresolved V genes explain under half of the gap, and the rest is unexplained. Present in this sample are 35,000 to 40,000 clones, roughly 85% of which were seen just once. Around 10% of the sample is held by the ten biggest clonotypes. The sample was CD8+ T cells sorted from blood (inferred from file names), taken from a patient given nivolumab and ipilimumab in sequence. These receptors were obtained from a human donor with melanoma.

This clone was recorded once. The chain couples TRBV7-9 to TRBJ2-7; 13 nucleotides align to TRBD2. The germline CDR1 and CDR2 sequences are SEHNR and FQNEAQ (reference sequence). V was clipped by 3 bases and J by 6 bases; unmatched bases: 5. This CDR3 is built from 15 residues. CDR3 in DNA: TGTGCCAGCAGCTTCGGACTAGCGGGAGCTCTCGAGCAGTACTTC. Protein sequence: CASSFGLAGALEQYF. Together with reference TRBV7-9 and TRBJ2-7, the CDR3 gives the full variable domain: DTGVSQNPRHKITKRGQNVTFRCDPISEHNRLYWYRQTLGQGPEFLTYFQNEAQLEKSRLLSDRFSAERPKGSFSTLEIQRTEQGDSAMYLCASSFGLAGALEQYFGPGTRLTVT.

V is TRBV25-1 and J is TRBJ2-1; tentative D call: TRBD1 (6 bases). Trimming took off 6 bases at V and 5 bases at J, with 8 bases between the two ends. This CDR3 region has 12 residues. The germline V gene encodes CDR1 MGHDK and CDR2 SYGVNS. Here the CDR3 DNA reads TGTGCCAGCAGCCGACAGGACAATGAGCAGTTCTTC. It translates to CASSRQDNEQFF.

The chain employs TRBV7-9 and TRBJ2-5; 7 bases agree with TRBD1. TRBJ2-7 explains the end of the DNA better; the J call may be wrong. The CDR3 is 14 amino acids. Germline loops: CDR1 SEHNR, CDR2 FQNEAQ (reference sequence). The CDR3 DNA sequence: TGTGCCAGCAGCTTAGACGACAGGGTCTACGAGCAGTACTTC. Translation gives CASSLDDRVYEQYF.

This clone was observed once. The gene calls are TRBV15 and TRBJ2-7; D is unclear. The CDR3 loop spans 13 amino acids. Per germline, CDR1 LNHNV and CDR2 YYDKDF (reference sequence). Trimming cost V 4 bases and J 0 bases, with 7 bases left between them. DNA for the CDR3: TGTGCCACCAGCAACGGCGACTCCTACGAGCAGTACGTC. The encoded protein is CATSNGDSYEQYV.

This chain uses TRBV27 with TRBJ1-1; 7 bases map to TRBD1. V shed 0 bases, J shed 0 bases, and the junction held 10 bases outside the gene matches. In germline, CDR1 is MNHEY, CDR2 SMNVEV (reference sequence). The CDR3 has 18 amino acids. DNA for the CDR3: TGTGCCAGCAGTTTATCGAAATTCCAGGGGGAGATGAACACTGAAGCTTTCTTT. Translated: CASSLSKFQGEMNTEAFF.

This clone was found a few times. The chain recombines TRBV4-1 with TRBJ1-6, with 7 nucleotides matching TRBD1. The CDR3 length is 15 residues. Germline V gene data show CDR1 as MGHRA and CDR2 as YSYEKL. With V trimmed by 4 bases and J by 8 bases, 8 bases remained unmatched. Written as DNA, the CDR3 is TGCGCCAGCAGCCGGCGGGACAGTCAAGATTCACCCCTCCACTTT. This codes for CASSRRDSQDSPLHF.

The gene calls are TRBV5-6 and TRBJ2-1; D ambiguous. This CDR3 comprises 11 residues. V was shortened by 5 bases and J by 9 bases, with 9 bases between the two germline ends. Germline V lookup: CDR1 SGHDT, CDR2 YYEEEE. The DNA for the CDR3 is TGTGCCAGCAGTCTTACGGGTGAGCAGTTCTTC. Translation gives CASSLTGEQFF.

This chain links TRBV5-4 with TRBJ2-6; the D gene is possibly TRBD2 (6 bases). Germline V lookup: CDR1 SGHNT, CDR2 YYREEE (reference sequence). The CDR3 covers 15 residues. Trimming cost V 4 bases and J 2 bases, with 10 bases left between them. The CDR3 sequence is CASSPWGAGANVLTF. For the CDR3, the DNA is TGTGCCAGCAGCCCGTGGGGGGCTGGGGCCAACGTCCTGACTTTC.

CDR3 DNA: TGTGCCAGCACCCTGAAAGTACGGACTAGCGGGGCCTACGAGCAGTACTTC. Translating gives CASTLKVRTSGAYEQYF. This chain connects TRBV5-5 to TRBJ2-7, with 12 nucleotides matching TRBD2. With 6 bases clipped from V and 2 bases from J, the junction kept 12 bases outside the gene matches. There are 17 residues in the CDR3. Looked up from germline, CDR1 is SGHKS and CDR2 is YYEKEE (reference sequence).